This TCR beta chain came from a study of T cell repertoires in cytomegalovirus infection. From the reads, TCRdb called clonotypes with MiXCR, one entry per CDR3 protein. The table has some 320,000 distinct CDR3 sequences, 29% seen once. This clonotype occurred many times. Its specificity is not known. The sequenced sample was cultured PBMCs, obtained from culture after CMV antigen stimulation. This receptor was obtained from a human donor in good health (CMV status not recorded). Some clones in this sample may be carry-over from other donors' samples.

In DNA, the CDR3 is TGTGCCAGCAGCTTTAGGACAGGGGGGACCTACGAGCAGTACTTC. Protein sequence: CASSFRTGGTYEQYF. The rearrangement links TRBV7-9 to TRBJ2-7, with 10 bases matching TRBD1. Germline values: CDR1 SEHNR, CDR2 FQNEAQ (reference sequence). V was clipped by 3 bases and J by 2 bases; unmatched bases: 4. CDR3 length: 15 residues.